This T cell receptor beta chain was sequenced for a study of regulatory T cells in long-lasting Graves disease. In the study overall: Graves' patients with a new diagnosis had received antithyroid drugs under 3 months.

Regarding time point: newly diagnosed GD, antithyroid drugs for less than 3 months. Preparation of the TCR library used RNA extracted from PBMCs. Trimming left V 5 bases short and J 5 bases short, with 15 bases between. From germline, CDR1 is SEHNR and CDR2 FQNEAQ (reference sequence). This CDR3 contains 14 residues. Libraries of TCR beta came from iRepertoire HTBI primers plus Arm-PCR of CDR3 regions. Per the authors' pipeline: Taken together, the samples had 55 to 65 TRBV and 15 or so TRBJ segments identified. TCRdb reanalysed the multiplex PCR reads using MiXCR and keeps one entry per CDR3 protein. The V and J calls come from TCRdb's annotation, not from the publication. This sample carries roughly 420,000 distinct CDR3 sequences, around 15% of them seen once, and the ten largest clones take under 20%. The sample also formed part of further work on T cells in Graves' hyperthyroidism and ophthalmopathy. Turning to that study: The hyperthyroidism patients had all been newly diagnosed, and their disease duration was under 2 months. Their ages ranged from 18 to 65 years.

V and J are TRBV7-9 and TRBJ1-2, with D tentatively TRBD1 (5 bases). The source of this sequence is a woman in her 50s with Graves disease. This specimen was peripheral blood mononuclear cells (PBMCs), taken at new diagnosis, from a patient treated with antithyroid drugs. In DNA form, the CDR3 reads TGTGCCAGCAGCCATCCGCGAGGGGTTTATGGCTACACCTTC. This sequence encodes CASSHPRGVYGYTF.